This T cell receptor beta chain was captured in a study of T-cell reconstitution after alpha-beta-depleted transplantation in children. Overall study results and limits: Reportedly, only several hundred clones from non-depleted graft cells drove alpha-beta T-cell counts at about two months. By one year post-transplant, T-cell counts and diversity largely arose from T cells that were newly produced. Some patients owed their high day-60 TCRbeta diversity to surviving recipient T cells and thymic progenitors.

Points on this clonotype: Antigen specificity is unknown.

The TCRbeta library incorporated unique molecular identifiers. Via MiXCR, TCRdb re-called the PCR reads, giving one row per CDR3 protein. The table shows about a million distinct CDR3 sequences, with roughly 29% occurring only once. This CDR3 is 12 amino acids long. Germline V gene sequence: CDR1 ENHRY, CDR2 SYGVKD. V was pared by 3 bases and J by 7 bases, with 7 bases between. The sample consisted of PBMCs, mostly from graft donor cells, taken 360 days after TCRalphabeta/CD19-depleted stem cell transplant. This receptor was obtained from a boy younger than two who had a stem cell transplant for SCID, so the T cells may come from the graft donor. The chain is built from TRBV10-3 and TRBJ2-1; no definite D call. CDR3 nucleotide sequence: TGTGCCATCAGTGAATTTGGAAATGAGCAGTTCTTC. It yields the protein CAISEFGNEQFF.